This T cell receptor beta chain was captured in a study of a mutant IDH1 vaccine in newly diagnosed glioma. A remark on this clone: The antigen is unknown.

Time point indicated: week 35, safety follow-up. Every vaccination contained 300 ug of the mutant IDH1 20-mer peptide and was paired with topical imiquimod. The CDR3 is made up of 15 amino acids. CDR1 and CDR2 (germline): SGHDT, YYEEEE. The J segment lost 6 bases and the V segment lost 4 bases, leaving 7 bases of the junction unmatched. The method was immunoSEQ multiplex PCR; TCRdb's version includes in-frame clones alone and lacks a portion of them. The repertoire holds tens of thousands of clones, with over 60% as singletons. The receptor was isolated from a man in his fifties with glioma. This chain joins TRBV5-6 and TRBJ1-5, with 10 bases matching TRBD1. The sequenced sample was PBMCs, obtained from a glioma patient whose treatment included an IDH1 peptide vaccine. Here the CDR3 DNA reads TGTGCCAGCAGCATCCGGGACAGGGGAACTCAGCCCCAGCATTTT. This sequence encodes CASSIRDRGTQPQHF.